A single sample is the source of the 2 T cell receptor beta chains below, sequenced in a study of T cells after posttransplantation cyclophosphamide. This table comes from immunoSEQ multiplex PCR, and its TCRdb copy is limited to in-frame clones, with some not included. The sample holds more than 12,000 clones, roughly 71% seen once. Sequencing input: memory CD4+ T cells sorted from PBMCs. The receptor set was obtained from a man between 50 and 59 years old.

V and J are TRBV4-2 and TRBJ2-1; 9 nucleotides agree with TRBD1. This CDR3 has 13 residues. Per germline, CDR1 LGHNA and CDR2 YNFKEQ. V lost 10 bases and J lost 8; bases outside the gene matches: 9. The CDR3 loop reads CATSGTGSHEQFF. For the CDR3, the DNA is TGTGCCACTTCCGGGACAGGGTCCCATGAGCAGTTCTTC.

V usage is TRBV5-4 and J usage is TRBJ2-7, with D unresolved. Germline CDR1 is SGHNT and CDR2 is YYREEE (reference sequence). V gave up 2 bases and J gave up 6 bases, with 6 bases separating them. The CDR3 has 11 residues. CDR3 nucleotides: TGTGCCAGCAGCTTTCACTCCGAGCAGTACTTC. It is translated as CASSFHSEQYF.